Presented here are 30 T cell receptor beta chains from one specimen sequenced in a study of response to subunit inactivated influenza vaccine. Each CDR3 protein is one row after TCRdb ran MiXCR on the RT-PCR reads. The data show hundreds of thousands of distinct CDR3 sequences, less than 20% seen once. Sequencing was performed on PBMCs from blood, taken 4 to 6 days after vaccination. All receptors come from a man in his fifties or sixties who received an inactivated influenza vaccine.

This clonotype was seen more than once but under ten times. The CDR3 DNA reads TGCAGCGTGAGAGACTCGGGACTGTCGGACGAGCAGTACTTC. Residues: CSVRDSGLSDEQYF. The J gene is TRBJ2-7, the V gene TRBV29-1, with D maybe TRBD2 (6 bases). Trimming took off 6 bases at V and 5 bases at J, with 20 bases between the two ends. This CDR3 has 14 residues. Germline CDR1 and CDR2: SQVTM and ANQGSEA.

This clonotype was detected only a few times. V gene TRBV4-3 combines with J gene TRBJ2-1; 9 bases map to TRBD2. CDR1 is LGHNA, CDR2 YSLEER, per germline. There are 18 residues in the CDR3. Trimming at V came to 3 bases and at J to 5 bases, leaving 14 bases not matched to a gene. The CDR3 reads CASSQRGGISLGDNEQFF. The CDR3 DNA sequence: TGCGCCAGCAGCCAGCGGGGGGGCATTTCTTTAGGCGACAATGAGCAGTTCTTC.

J is TRBJ2-1 and V is TRBV20-1; TRBD2 matches at 9 bases. The CDR3 is 12 residues long. After removal of 7 bases from V and 4 bases from J, the junction contained 2 bases not matched to a gene. Germline assignment: CDR1 DFQATT and CDR2 SNEGSKA (reference sequence). CDR3 residues: CSGLAVYNEQFF. The CDR3 coding sequence is TGCAGTGGACTAGCGGTATACAATGAGCAGTTCTTC.

The chain links TRBV12-3 or TRBV12-4 to TRBJ2-3, with D perhaps matching TRBD2 (6 bases). The CDR3 is made up of 15 amino acids. Between the trimmed V and J ends, which lost 5 bases and 5 bases, there was a span of 17 bases. The CDR3 nucleotides read TGTGCCAGCAGTCCCCCCGGGGGAGTGGGAGATACGCAGTATTTT. Protein sequence: CASSPPGGVGDTQYF.

The rearrangement uses TRBV5-1 and TRBJ2-7, with D unresolved. Trimming shortened V by 1 base and J by 0 bases, and 8 bases separated the two germline ends. The germline CDR1 and CDR2 sequences are SGHRS and YFSETQ. The CDR3 spans 14 residues. The CDR3: CASSLRSPSYEQYF. In DNA form, the CDR3 reads TGCGCCAGCAGCTTGAGGTCGCCCTCCTACGAGCAGTACTTC.

This clonotype has at least ten counts. The chain combines TRBV20-1 with TRBJ2-5, with D perhaps TRBD2 (6 bases). The germline V gene encodes CDR1 DFQATT and CDR2 SNEGSKA (reference sequence). The V end lost 6 bases, the J end lost 3 bases, and 17 bases lay between the germline ends. The CDR3 is 14 amino acids. The CDR3 here is CSASTGGKEETQYF. The CDR3 DNA reads as TGCAGTGCCTCGACTGGGGGGAAGGAAGAGACCCAGTACTTC.

In this sample, this clonotype turned up a few times. The chain is built from TRBV20-1 and TRBJ2-5; 14 bases are shared with TRBD2. Germline V gene data show CDR1 as DFQATT and CDR2 as SNEGSKA (reference sequence). CDR3 length: 15 amino acids. Trimming took 6 bases from V and 4 from J; bases not matched to a gene: 7. For the CDR3, the DNA is TGCAGTGCGACTAGCGGGGGGGCGCTTTTAGAGACCCAGTACTTC. It yields the protein CSATSGGALLETQYF.

This clonotype showed up just once. The V call is TRBV12-3 or TRBV12-4, the J call TRBJ1-1; D gene unclear. V was trimmed by 7 bases and J by 1 base, leaving 7 bases between them. This CDR3 spans 12 amino acids. The CDR3 here is CASTYGNTEAFF. In nucleotides, the CDR3 is TGTGCCAGCACCTACGGGAACACTGAAGCTTTCTTT.

This clonotype showed up just a few times. The chain employs TRBV24-1 and TRBJ2-5; no clear D gene. Trimming stripped 5 bases from V and 2 bases from J, with 8 bases between. Germline loops: CDR1 KGHDR, CDR2 SFDVKD. This CDR3 contains 13 residues. CDR3 region: CATSAGSQETQYF. The CDR3 nucleotides are TGTGCCACCAGTGCAGGAAGTCAAGAGACCCAGTACTTC.

This clonotype was seen a handful of times. The chain recombines TRBV29-1 with TRBJ2-1; weak D call: TRBD1 (6 bases). Germline-derived CDR1 and CDR2 are SQVTM and ANQGSEA. V shed 2 bases and J shed 5 bases, with 10 bases lying between them. The CDR3 runs 13 residues. As DNA, the CDR3 is TGCAGCGTTGAATTAGGACAGAACAATGAGCAGTTCTTC. Translating gives CSVELGQNNEQFF.

This rearrangement joins TRBV10-2 to TRBJ2-7; D tentatively fits TRBD1 or TRBD2 (5 bases each). V shed 7 bases and J shed 4 bases, with 17 bases lying between them. CDR3 size: 14 residues. Germline CDR1 is WSHSY and CDR2 is SAAADI. The CDR3 loop reads CASNWDPVGYEQYF. The CDR3 DNA follows: TGCGCCAGCAATTGGGACCCGGTGGGTTACGAGCAGTACTTC.

This clonotype was observed a few times. The gene calls are TRBV4-2 and TRBJ2-1; 8 bases map to TRBD1. The CDR3 is 13 residues long. CDR1 LGHNA and CDR2 YNFKEQ come from the germline V gene. As DNA, the CDR3 is TGTGCTACCGGACAGGGTGGTTACAATGAGCAGTTCTTC. It codes for CATGQGGYNEQFF.

The V and J genes are TRBV2 and TRBJ2-3; D is possibly TRBD2 (7 bases). Trimming cost V 6 bases and J 7 bases, with 20 bases left between them. The length of the CDR3 is 15 residues. Germline CDR1 reads SNHLY; CDR2 reads FYNNEI. The CDR3 region is CASRGKAGADNTQYF. For the CDR3, the DNA is TGTGCCAGCAGGGGTAAGGCGGGGGCTGACAATACGCAGTATTTT.

The rearrangement uses TRBV6-1 and TRBJ1-1, with D possibly being TRBD1 (5 bases). This CDR3 is built from 15 residues. Trimming took off 7 bases at V and 3 bases at J, with 18 bases between the two ends. The V gene's germline CDR1 is MNHNS and CDR2 SASEGT. As DNA, the CDR3 is TGTGCCAGCACTAGACGGCGGGGGGTGGACACTGAAGCTTTCTTT. Translated, it gives CASTRRRGVDTEAFF.

V and J are TRBV27 and TRBJ2-1, with D perhaps being TRBD1 or TRBD2 (5 bases each). There are 15 residues in the CDR3. V gave up 3 bases and J gave up 5 bases, with 14 bases separating them. From germline, CDR1 is MNHEY and CDR2 SMNVEV (reference sequence). The CDR3 protein is CASSFGGEPNNEQFF. CDR3 DNA: TGTGCCAGCAGTTTTGGGGGAGAGCCTAACAATGAGCAGTTCTTC.

This clonotype was seen a handful of times. The chain joins TRBV2 to TRBJ1-2, with 7 nucleotides matching TRBD1. The CDR3 is 11 residues long. Looked up from germline, CDR1 is SNHLY and CDR2 is FYNNEI. V shed 7 bases, J shed 8 bases, and the junction held 4 bases outside the gene matches. For the CDR3, the DNA is TGTGCCAGCAACAGGGGAGACGGCTACACCTTC. It specifies CASNRGDGYTF.

The CDR3 DNA follows: TGCAGCGTGACCGGGACTAGCGGAAACCAAGAGACCCAGTACTTC. Its protein product is CSVTGTSGNQETQYF. The chain recombines TRBV29-1 with TRBJ2-5, with 11 bases lining up with TRBD2. Germline CDR1 and CDR2: SQVTM and ANQGSEA. V lost 6 bases to trimming and J lost 0 bases; unmatched junction nucleotides: 6. The CDR3 runs 15 residues.

The sample holds a few counts of this clonotype. The chain links TRBV11-2 to TRBJ2-5, with a weak D call TRBD1 (6 bases). The CDR3 has 17 amino acids. The ends were cut back, 4 bases at V and 3 bases at J, with 21 bases in the middle. CDR1 is SGHAT, CDR2 FQNNGV, per germline. The CDR3 loop is CASSSGLFQGIEETQYF. The CDR3 region has the DNA TGTGCCAGCAGCTCCGGACTCTTTCAGGGGATCGAAGAGACCCAGTACTTC.

The rearrangement joins TRBV20-1 to TRBJ1-6, with 7 bases that match TRBD1. The CDR3 loop spans 12 amino acids. Germline V gene sequence: CDR1 DFQATT, CDR2 SNEGSKA (reference sequence). Trimming took 0 bases from V and 14 from J; bases not matched to a gene: 4. CDR3: CSARDRQGALHF. Written as DNA, the CDR3 is TGCAGTGCTAGAGACCGTCAGGGGGCCCTCCACTTT.

There are a few counts of this clonotype. The rearrangement links TRBV5-6 to TRBJ2-7, with 8 bases aligning to TRBD1. J gave up 4 bases and V 0 bases, and 6 bases lay outside the gene matches. The germline V gene has CDR1 SGHDT and CDR2 YYEEEE. This CDR3 spans 15 amino acids. CDR3 sequence reads: CASSLGGQGWYEQYF. CDR3 DNA: TGTGCCAGCAGCTTGGGAGGACAGGGTTGGTACGAGCAGTACTTC.

CDR3 region: CASSYSHTGSTDTQYF. The CDR3, as DNA: TGTGCCAGCAGTTATTCACATACAGGTAGCACAGATACGCAGTATTTT. This sequence joins TRBV6-9 and TRBJ2-3; D is perhaps TRBD1 (5 bases). The germline V and J ends were trimmed by 0 bases and 0 bases, with 10 bases remaining between them. Germline loops: CDR1 MNHGY, CDR2 SVAAGI. The CDR3 extends over 16 amino acids.

This clonotype was counted between two and nine times. The chain recombines TRBV27 with TRBJ2-7, with D possibly being TRBD1 (6 bases). In germline, CDR1 is MNHEY, CDR2 SMNVEV (reference sequence). The ends were cut back, 6 bases at V and 3 bases at J, with 15 bases in the middle. The CDR3 loop spans 14 amino acids. CDR3 DNA: TGTGCCAGCAGCGGGACAACCTGGGGCTACGAGCAGTACTTC. This sequence encodes CASSGTTWGYEQYF.

The J gene is TRBJ2-7, the V gene TRBV28; perhaps TRBD1 as D (5 bases). V lost 4 bases, J lost 2 bases, and 12 bases lay in between. The CDR3 is made up of 14 amino acids. CDR1 and CDR2 (germline): MDHEN, SYDVKM. This CDR3 reads CASSYATATYEQYF. The CDR3 bases are TGTGCCAGCAGTTACGCGACAGCAACCTACGAGCAGTACTTC.

This chain links TRBV12-3 or TRBV12-4 with TRBJ2-1; 9 bases fit TRBD2. This CDR3 spans 15 amino acids. V lost 10 bases and J lost 7; bases outside the gene matches: 14. The CDR3 region has the DNA TGTGCCACTTCCCCCGGCGGGAGGGGATGGAATGAGCAGTTCTTC. It is translated as CATSPGGRGWNEQFF.

In this sample, this clonotype turned up a few times. The chain carries TRBV7-2 and TRBJ1-4; D gene ambiguous. Deletions cut 1 base from V and 7 bases from J, with 13 bases between. This CDR3 region has 15 residues. CDR1 SGHTA and CDR2 FQGNSA come from the germline V gene. The chain's CDR3 is CASSLEGFMAEKLFF. CDR3 DNA: TGTGCCAGCAGCTTAGAGGGATTTATGGCTGAAAAACTGTTTTTT.

Worth noting for this clonotype: A much bigger clone sits one base away, suggesting this may be a read error. The V and J genes are TRBV29-1 and TRBJ2-1, with D possibly being TRBD2 (5 bases). The CDR3 extends over 14 amino acids. CDR1 is SQVTM, CDR2 ANQGSEA, per germline. CDR3 amino acids: CSVRVGTAYNEHFF. CDR3 DNA: TGCAGCGTGCGGGTGGGTACGGCCTACAATGAGCACTTCTTC.

This clonotype appeared many times. The J gene is TRBJ1-2, the V gene TRBV12-3 or TRBV12-4; TRBD1 is a possible D gene (6 bases). V gave up 5 bases and J gave up 8 bases, with 18 bases separating them. The CDR3 extends over 14 amino acids. The CDR3 nucleotides are TGTGCCAGCAGTAAGACAGGCATCGCACCCGGCTACACCTTC. Its protein is CASSKTGIAPGYTF.

The chain links TRBV11-2 to TRBJ2-5; 8 bases fit TRBD1. The junction had 5 bases not matched to a gene; V was cut back by 1 base and J by 7 bases. The CDR3 sequence is 14 residues long. CDR1 is SGHAT and CDR2 is FQNNGV in the germline V gene. The CDR3 DNA reads TGTGCCAGCAGCTTAGGGGGACAGGATGTGACCCAGTACTTC. Translation: CASSLGGQDVTQYF. Combining the CDR3 with reference TRBV11-2 and TRBJ2-5 gives the whole variable domain EAGVAQSPRYKIIEKRQSVAFWCNPISGHATLYWYQQILGQGPKLLIQFQNNGVVDDSQLPKDRFSAERLKGVDSTLKIQPAKLEDSAVYLCASSLGGQDVTQYFGPGTRLLVL.

The sample holds a few counts of this clonotype. The chain uses TRBV5-1 and TRBJ2-7; 7 bases match TRBD1. Germline values: CDR1 SGHRS, CDR2 YFSETQ. This CDR3 has 15 residues. V lost 4 bases to trimming and J lost 0 bases; unmatched junction nucleotides: 7. The DNA for the CDR3 is TGCGCCAGCAGCCGGGACAGAGCGTTCTCCTACGAGCAGTACTTC. Its protein product is CASSRDRAFSYEQYF.

In this sample, this clonotype turned up a few times. J is TRBJ2-5 and V is TRBV5-6, with D possibly matching TRBD2 (6 bases). CDR3 size: 14 residues. V dropped 9 bases and J dropped 2 bases, with 17 bases sitting between them. Germline V gives CDR1 SGHDT, CDR2 YYEEEE. The CDR3 region has the DNA TGTGCCACCAACCTGGGAGGCGGACAAGAGACCCAGTACTTC. As protein: CATNLGGGQETQYF.